This T cell receptor (beta chain) was sequenced during a study of regulatory T cells in long-lasting Graves disease. Study context: Persistent cases were those of Graves' disease that involved over 5 years of antithyroid drugs with positive TSH receptor antibodies. Study-level points and caveats: Accuracy could have been hurt by small sample size. Fewer public clonotypes were shared by new patients (just under 1,000) than by persistent patients (about 2,500).

This clonotype has ten or more counts. Its target is unknown. The CDR3 sequence is 16 residues long. Losses at the gene ends were 5 bases for V and 3 bases for J; bases not matched to a gene: 10. Germline loops: CDR1 SNHLY, CDR2 FYNNEI. Construction of TCR beta libraries relied on iRepertoire HTBI primers and on Arm-PCR targeting CDR3 regions. TCRdb redid the calling of the multiplex PCR reads with MiXCR, one entry per CDR3 protein. The sample lists 400,000 to 500,000 distinct CDR3 sequences; around 20% were seen once. Time point defined: persistent/refractory GD, antithyroid drugs over 5 years with positive TRAb. RNA isolated from PBMCs was used to make the TCR library.

This chain joins TRBV2 and TRBJ1-1, with 9 nucleotides matching TRBD1. This receptor was identified in a female donor with Graves disease. Material: peripheral blood mononuclear cells (PBMCs), obtained when the disease was refractory, from a patient treated with antithyroid drugs. In nucleotides, the CDR3 is TGTGCCAGCAGTTGGGGACAGGGTGAGGTGGACACTGAAGCTTTCTTT. It specifies CASSWGQGEVDTEAFF.